Following are 15 T cell receptor beta chains from one sample sequenced in a study of T cells after yellow fever vaccination. TCRdb used MiXCR to reprocess the 5' RACE reads, holding one entry per CDR3 protein. The data show under 550,000 distinct CDR3 sequences, less than 25% seen once. This sample comprised PBMCs, obtained roughly 20 days after the first yellow fever vaccination. Source of these receptors: a man aged 18 to 30 who received the YFV17D yellow fever vaccine.

This clonotype was observed a handful of times. V usage is TRBV12-3 or TRBV12-4 and J usage is TRBJ1-1, with 8 bases that match TRBD1. The CDR3 has 13 residues. The V and J ends lost 4 bases and 8 bases, in that order; junction bases with no gene match: 6. The DNA for the CDR3 is TGTGCCAGCAGTTCCCAGACAGGGGCCGAAGCTTTCTTT. Residues: CASSSQTGAEAFF.

This clonotype was recorded a few times. This sequence joins TRBV7-9 and TRBJ2-7; 9 bases match TRBD1. The CDR3 runs to 15 residues. Trimming at V came to 3 bases and at J to 1 base, leaving 4 bases not matched to a gene. In germline, CDR1 is SEHNR, CDR2 FQNEAQ (reference sequence). The CDR3 DNA follows: TGTGCCAGCAGCTTGACGGACAGGGGTTCCTACGAGCAGTACGTC. This gives the protein CASSLTDRGSYEQYV.

Here the CDR3 DNA reads TGTGCCAGCAGCTTTCCCGCTAGCAGCACAGATACGCAGTATTTT. Protein product: CASSFPASSTDTQYF. V usage is TRBV7-8 and J usage is TRBJ2-3; tentatively, D is TRBD2 (5 bases). The CDR3 contains 15 residues. V was cut by 3 bases and J by 0 bases, with 10 bases left in between. Per germline, CDR1 SGHVS and CDR2 FQNEAQ.

The chain joins TRBV25-1 to TRBJ1-2; weak D call: TRBD1 (5 bases). Trimming shortened V by 2 bases and J by 7 bases, and 14 bases separated the two germline ends. Germline CDR1 MGHDK, CDR2 SYGVNS. The CDR3 extends over 14 amino acids. In nucleotides, the CDR3 is TGTGCCAGCAGTGAACCGGGACGCCTCCTTGGCTACACCTTC. Amino acids: CASSEPGRLLGYTF.

The chain links TRBV5-1 to TRBJ1-6; 9 bases match TRBD1. The CDR3 runs to 14 residues. Germline V gene sequence: CDR1 SGHRS, CDR2 YFSETQ. After removal of 4 bases from V and 7 bases from J, the junction contained 3 bases not matched to a gene. CDR3: CASSRDRANSPLHF. CDR3 in DNA: TGCGCCAGCAGCCGGGACAGGGCAAATTCACCCCTCCACTTT.

There are a few counts of this clonotype. The V and J genes are TRBV7-2 and TRBJ2-3, with D perhaps TRBD1 or TRBD2 (5 bases each). The CDR3 runs to 16 residues. Trimming cost V 0 bases and J 4 bases, with 14 bases left between them. Germline-derived CDR1 and CDR2 are SGHTA and FQGNSA. The CDR3 region is CASSLAGTRGSDTQYF. The CDR3 coding sequence is TGTGCCAGCAGCTTAGCCGGGACCCGGGGCTCAGATACGCAGTATTTT.

This clonotype was found once. This chain uses TRBV10-3 with TRBJ2-2; 7 bases fit TRBD1. CDR3 size: 14 residues. With 3 bases clipped from V and 6 bases from J, the junction kept 4 bases outside the gene matches. Germline-derived CDR1 and CDR2 are ENHRY and SYGVKD. The CDR3 DNA follows: TGTGCCATCAGTGATATGGGGACAGCCGGGGAGCTGTTTTTT. Encoded protein: CAISDMGTAGELFF.

The gene calls are TRBV6-2 or TRBV6-3 and TRBJ2-1; D perhaps matches TRBD1 (5 bases). The CDR3 is 15 residues long. CDR1 MNHEY and CDR2 SVGEGT come from the germline V gene. The V gene lost 7 bases and the J gene lost 3 bases, with 16 bases spanning the gap. CDR3 residues: CASTRPLTDYNEQFF. As DNA, the CDR3 is TGTGCCAGCACCCGCCCTCTGACAGACTACAATGAGCAGTTCTTC.

This clonotype was counted many times. The chain is built from TRBV7-2 and TRBJ2-5, with D possibly being TRBD1 (6 bases). CDR1 and CDR2 from the germline V gene are SGHTA and FQGNSA. CDR3 length equals 11 residues. V was trimmed by 9 bases and J by 5 bases, leaving 10 bases between them. CDR3 nucleotide sequence: TGTGCCAGTATGGACAGTGAGACCCAGTACTTC. Protein: CASMDSETQYF.

The CDR3 spells CAISEPSSESSYGYTF. CDR3 in DNA: TGTGCCATCAGTGAGCCTAGCTCGGAATCCTCCTATGGCTACACCTTC. The chain uses TRBV10-3 and TRBJ1-2; the D is unclear. The CDR3 runs 16 residues. The germline V and J ends were trimmed by 2 bases and 4 bases, with 17 bases remaining between them. Germline assignment: CDR1 ENHRY and CDR2 SYGVKD.

The chain joins TRBV3-1 to TRBJ2-2, with D tentatively TRBD2 (5 bases). V was trimmed by 1 base and J by 4 bases, leaving 10 bases between them. The CDR3 runs 15 residues. CDR1 and CDR2 from the germline V gene are LGHDT and YNNKEL (reference sequence). CDR3 region: CASSQGGRITGELFF. Written as DNA, the CDR3 is TGTGCCAGCAGCCAAGGAGGGCGGATCACCGGGGAGCTGTTTTTT. Drawing the rest from reference TRBV3-1 and TRBJ2-2, the complete variable domain is DTAVSQTPKYLVTQMGNDKSIKCEQNLGHDTMYWYKQDSKKFLKIMFSYNNKELIINETVPNRFSPKSPDKAHLNLHINSLELGDSAVYFCASSQGGRITGELFFGEGSRLTVL.

This clonotype was recorded a few times. The chain uses TRBV4-3 and TRBJ2-1, with no clear D. Trimming took off 0 bases at V and 6 bases at J, with 12 bases between the two ends. This CDR3 has 15 amino acids. Germline CDR1 LGHNA, CDR2 YSLEER. The CDR3 sequence: CASSQDLEVFNEQFF. CDR3 sequence (DNA): TGCGCCAGCAGCCAAGATCTGGAAGTGTTCAATGAGCAGTTCTTC.

The genes are TRBV12-3 or TRBV12-4 and TRBJ2-5; TRBD2 agrees at 11 bases. V was pared by 5 bases and J by 3 bases, with 8 bases of the junction left unmatched. The CDR3 is 16 residues long. CDR3 nucleotides: TGTGCCAGCAGTAATAGCGGGGGGGCCGGGAAAGAGACCCAGTACTTC. It specifies CASSNSGGAGKETQYF.

This chain uses TRBV4-1 with TRBJ2-1, with 8 nucleotides matching TRBD2. J lost 4 bases, V lost 7 bases, and 6 bases had no gene match. The germline V gene has CDR1 MGHRA and CDR2 YSYEKL. The CDR3 spans 14 residues. The CDR3 loop is CASTELAVYNEQFF. As DNA, the CDR3 is TGCGCCAGCACCGAACTAGCGGTATACAATGAGCAGTTCTTC.

The V and J genes are TRBV5-1 and TRBJ2-3, with a weak D call TRBD1 (6 bases). V lost 6 bases and J lost 3, with 17 bases in between. Germline V gene sequence: CDR1 SGHRS, CDR2 YFSETQ. The CDR3 consists of 15 residues. In DNA, the CDR3 is TGCGCCAGCAACCTCAGGGGCACGGGGACAGATACGCAGTATTTT. It is translated as CASNLRGTGTDTQYF.